The clone carrying this T cell receptor (beta chain) was counted ten times or more. Original processing methods: Estimates of nucleated cell counts were drawn from the amplification of reference gene primers. Measured with immunoSEQ multiplex PCR; TCRdb has only the in-frame clones, and not every one. V and J calls and clone size come straight from that table; D and trimming were deduced from the DNA. The table shows 120,000 or so clones, with over 85% occurring only once. This sample was taken from a study of blood T cell repertoires in COVID-19. The CDR3 contains 15 residues. The germline V gene encodes CDR1 LGHDT and CDR2 YNNKEL (reference sequence). The J segment lost 3 bases and the V segment lost 4 bases, leaving 8 bases of the junction unmatched.

This sequence originates from a man between 60 and 75 years old with COVID-19, enrolled during active disease. Sequenced: peripheral blood. This chain uses TRBV3-1 (or the pseudogene TRBV3-2) with TRBJ2-7, with 8 bases aligning to TRBD1. This CDR3 reads CASSLSGTGIYEQYF. CDR3 in DNA: TGTGCCAGCAGCCTATCCGGGACAGGAATCTACGAGCAGTACTTC.